The 29 T cell receptor beta chains below all came from one sample that was sequenced in a study of cytomegalovirus exposure and HLA in healthy donors. PCR involved 60 Vbeta and 13 Jbeta primers. TCRdb's table, derived via immunoSEQ multiplex PCR, lists solely in-frame clones and lacks some. This table has approximately 170,000 clones, under 90% appearing once. The source material was PBMCs. The receptors stem from a male donor in good health and CMV-seronegative.

The rearrangement uses TRBV18 and TRBJ2-1; 9 bases match TRBD2. The germline gives CDR1 KGHSH, CDR2 LQKENI. This CDR3 is 16 amino acids long. V shed 4 bases, J shed 5 bases, and the junction held 9 bases outside the gene matches. This CDR3 reads CASSQNIAGDHNEQFF. CDR3 bases: TGTGCCAGCTCACAGAATATAGCGGGAGATCACAATGAGCAGTTCTTC.

The chain recombines TRBV5-4 with TRBJ1-3; 7 nucleotides match TRBD1. CDR1 SGHNT and CDR2 YYREEE come from the germline V gene (reference sequence). Unmatched junction bases numbered 6, after V lost 4 bases and J lost 2 bases. The CDR3 consists of 15 residues. DNA for the CDR3: TGTGCCAGCAGCCGGGACAGCGGAGCTGGAAACACCATATATTTT. Its translation: CASSRDSGAGNTIYF.

The chain has TRBV19 and TRBJ2-7; the match to TRBD2 covers 7 bases. The V segment lost 6 bases and the J segment 3 bases; nucleotides outside the gene matches: 14. Per the germline V gene, CDR1 is LNHDA and CDR2 is SQIVND (reference sequence). The CDR3 has 16 residues. Written as DNA, the CDR3 is TGTGCCAGTAGCCTCCGCCAAGCGGGAACCTTCTACGAGCAGTACTTC. This gives the protein CASSLRQAGTFYEQYF.

The J gene is TRBJ2-7, the V gene TRBV28, with a tentative D call TRBD2 (5 bases). The germline V gene encodes CDR1 MDHEN and CDR2 SYDVKM. V shed 1 base and J shed 0 bases, with 7 bases lying between them. CDR3 length: 14 amino acids. The CDR3 region is CASSLLLVSYEQYF. For the CDR3, the DNA is TGTGCCAGCAGTTTATTACTAGTCTCCTACGAGCAGTACTTC.

The rearrangement links TRBV28 to TRBJ2-7, with D maybe TRBD2 (6 bases). Trimming pared 3 bases from V and 4 bases from J, leaving 16 bases between. The germline gives CDR1 MDHEN, CDR2 SYDVKM. This CDR3 region has 15 residues. CDR3 loop: CASSFSGHATYEQYF. The DNA for the CDR3 is TGTGCCAGCAGTTTTAGCGGACATGCCACTTACGAGCAGTACTTC.

This CDR3 reads CASSPPYQPQHF. The CDR3 bases are TGTGCCAGCAGCCCCCCTTATCAGCCCCAGCATTTT. This sequence joins TRBV28 and TRBJ1-5; D remains ambiguous. CDR3 size: 12 residues. Germline V CDR1 and CDR2: MDHEN, SYDVKM. V lost 6 bases to trimming and J lost 5 bases, with 8 bases between them.

V gene TRBV6-5 combines with J gene TRBJ1-2, with a tentative D call TRBD1 (6 bases). This CDR3 is 14 amino acids long. Trimming pared 6 bases from V and 1 base from J, leaving 12 bases between. Germline-derived CDR1 and CDR2 are MNHEY and SVGAGI. As DNA, the CDR3 is TGTGCCAGCAGCTTATGGGGGCTTAACTATGGCTACACCTTC. It encodes CASSLWGLNYGYTF.

The rearrangement links TRBV18 to TRBJ1-1, with D possibly being TRBD1 (6 bases). The germline V and J ends were trimmed by 4 bases and 1 base, with 16 bases remaining between them. Germline V gene sequence: CDR1 KGHSH, CDR2 LQKENI. The length of the CDR3 is 16 residues. Here the CDR3 DNA reads TGTGCCAGCTCACTACTACAGGGCGCAGCGAACACTGAAGCTTTCTTT. Protein sequence: CASSLLQGAANTEAFF. Full variable domain (remainder filled in from reference TRBV18 and TRBJ1-1): NAGVMQNPRHLVRRRGQEARLRCSPMKGHSHVYWYRQLPEEGLKFMVYLQKENIIDESGMPKERFSAEFPKEGPSILRIQQVVRGDSAAYFCASSLLQGAANTEAFFGQGTRLTVV.

A note on this clone: Given the absence of the conserved phenylalanine or tryptophan at the CDR3 end, a read error is likely. The chain is built from TRBV6-1 and TRBJ1-1; D unclear. From germline, CDR1 is MNHNS and CDR2 SASEGT. Trimming cost V 0 bases and J 4 bases, with 9 bases left between them. The CDR3 is 14 residues long. CDR3 in DNA: TGTGCCAGCAGTGAAGCCACAGATGGCACTGAAGCTTTCCTT. The encoded protein is CASSEATDGTEAFL.

This chain connects TRBV28 to TRBJ1-1; 9 bases map to TRBD1. The CDR3 extends over 14 amino acids. The V segment lost 5 bases and the J segment 5 bases; nucleotides outside the gene matches: 6. Per the germline V gene, CDR1 is MDHEN and CDR2 is SYDVKM. CDR3 sequence: CASSQQGAGTEAFF. CDR3 bases: TGTGCCAGCAGTCAACAGGGGGCCGGGACTGAAGCTTTCTTT. The complete variable domain, with remaining parts taken from reference TRBV28 and TRBJ1-1, reads DVKVTQSSRYLVKRTGEKVFLECVQDMDHENMFWYRQDPGLGLRLIYFSYDVKMKEKGDIPEGYSVSREKKERFSLILESASTNQTSMYLCASSQQGAGTEAFFGQGTRLTVV.

This chain connects TRBV5-5 to TRBJ1-2; the match to TRBD1 covers 7 bases. The J segment lost 3 bases and the V segment lost 4 bases, leaving 6 bases of the junction unmatched. Germline V lookup: CDR1 SGHKS, CDR2 YYEKEE (reference sequence). The CDR3 extends over 14 amino acids. CDR3 in DNA: TGTGCCAGCAGCCCAACGCAGGGGGACTATGGCTACACCTTC. This encodes CASSPTQGDYGYTF.

The CDR3 DNA reads as TGTGCCAGCAGCTCCGGACTTAGCAATCAGCCCCAGCATTTT. It specifies CASSSGLSNQPQHF. This sequence joins TRBV7-8 and TRBJ1-5; the D is unclear. Germline-derived CDR1 and CDR2 are SGHVS and FQNEAQ. CDR3 length: 14 amino acids. V was shortened by 4 bases and J by 0 bases, with 7 bases between the two germline ends.

A single count supports this clone. The chain joins TRBV4-3 to TRBJ1-5; 7 bases are shared with TRBD1. The CDR3 runs 15 residues. Trimming removed 0 bases from V and 4 bases from J; junction bases left unmatched: 3. Germline-derived CDR1 and CDR2 are LGHNA and YSLEER. The CDR3: CASSQDTGANQPQHF. DNA for the CDR3: TGCGCCAGCAGCCAAGATACAGGGGCTAATCAGCCCCAGCATTTT.

This sequence joins TRBV29-1 and TRBJ1-2; no definite D call. The CDR3 totals 13 residues. Trimming took off 1 base at V and 0 bases at J, with 6 bases between the two ends. Germline values: CDR1 SQVTM, CDR2 ANQGSEA. The CDR3 bases are TGCAGCGTTGAAGGCAGTGCTAACTATGGCTACACCTTC. Translating gives CSVEGSANYGYTF.

V is TRBV5-1 and J is TRBJ2-1, with TRBD1 matching over 10 bases. This CDR3 contains 14 residues. CDR1 is SGHRS and CDR2 is YFSETQ in the germline V gene. Germline trimming cut 4 bases from V and 5 bases from J; bases unmatched to any gene: 3. The CDR3 reads CASSTGQGNNEQFF. DNA for the CDR3: TGCGCCAGCAGCACGGGACAGGGGAACAATGAGCAGTTCTTC.

In the case of this clone: A junction boundary mismatches the germline segment, possibly from a read error. The chain employs TRBV15 and TRBJ2-1; 9 bases agree with TRBD2. The CDR3 spans 16 residues. CDR1 and CDR2 (germline): LNHNV, YYDKDF (reference sequence). The CDR3 reads CATSKQLAGLYNEQFF. DNA for the CDR3: TGTGCCACGAGCAAGCAACTAGCGGGCCTCTACAATGAGCAGTTCTTC.

The V and J genes are TRBV7-2 and TRBJ2-2, with TRBD1 identical over 9 bases. V trimming: 5 bases; J trimming: 8 bases; junction bases outside the gene matches: 9. The CDR3 loop spans 15 amino acids. Germline values: CDR1 SGHTA, CDR2 FQGNSA. CDR3 in amino acids: CASSPQGASWGELFF. Here the CDR3 DNA reads TGTGCCAGCAGCCCACAGGGGGCCTCCTGGGGGGAGCTGTTTTTT. The variable domain in full, with the rest retrieved from reference TRBV7-2 and TRBJ2-2, is GAGVSQSPSNKVTEKGKDVELRCDPISGHTALYWYRQSLGQGLEFLIYFQGNSAPDKSGLPSDRFSAERTGGSVSTLTIQRTQQEDSAVYLCASSPQGASWGELFFGEGSRLTVL.

V is TRBV27 and J is TRBJ2-3; TRBD1 aligns across 10 bases. CDR3 length equals 16 residues. The ends lost 5 bases at V and 3 bases at J; junction bases unmatched: 8. From germline, CDR1 is MNHEY and CDR2 SMNVEV (reference sequence). CDR3 nucleotides: TGTGCCAGCAGTGCCCGACAGGGGGCAAGGACAGATACGCAGTATTTT. Protein: CASSARQGARTDTQYF.

The chain uses TRBV11-3 and TRBJ1-1, with TRBD1 identical over 7 bases. J gave up 3 bases and V 4 bases, and 8 bases lay outside the gene matches. Germline loops: CDR1 SGHNT, CDR2 YENEEA. The CDR3 has 15 residues. The CDR3 bases are TGTGCCAGCAGCTCCCGGACAGGATCCGACACTGAAGCTTTCTTT. Protein sequence: CASSSRTGSDTEAFF.

The chain carries TRBV7-9 and TRBJ2-7, with D tentatively TRBD1 (6 bases). The CDR3 has 15 amino acids. Trimming removed 7 bases at V and 6 bases at J, with 22 bases between. Germline V CDR1 and CDR2: SEHNR, FQNEAQ (reference sequence). CDR3 in DNA: TGTGCCAGCACCAACCCGGGACACCCGACAGGCGAGCAGTACTTC. This gives the protein CASTNPGHPTGEQYF.

This clone was seen only a few times. Germline and junction disagree at one end, which may indicate a read error. This chain links TRBV7-9 with TRBJ2-1; 12 bases match TRBD2. The CDR3 consists of 18 residues. Germline assignment: CDR1 SEHNR and CDR2 FQNEAQ (reference sequence). CDR3: CSSSHPRLAGVSANEQFF. The CDR3 nucleotides are TGTTCCAGCAGCCACCCCCGACTAGCGGGGGTCTCCGCGAATGAGCAGTTCTTC.

The V and J genes are TRBV6-1 and TRBJ2-7; TRBD2 matches 8 bases. CDR1 and CDR2 from the germline V gene are MNHNS and SASEGT. V lost 3 bases, J lost 2 bases, and 3 bases stayed unmatched. This CDR3 spans 14 amino acids. The CDR3 coding sequence is TGTGCCAGCAGTGAGAGCGGGAGAACCTACGAGCAGTACTTC. This codes for CASSESGRTYEQYF.

This chain joins TRBV7-9 and TRBJ2-7; the match to TRBD2 covers 8 bases. CDR3 length: 16 residues. Per the germline V gene, CDR1 is SEHNR and CDR2 is FQNEAQ (reference sequence). Trimming cost V 5 bases and J 6 bases; bases outside gene matches: 15. For the CDR3, the DNA is TGTGCCAGCAGCCCGGGGGGGGGCAGGGTAGGACGCGAGCAGTACTTC. Its translation is CASSPGGGRVGREQYF.

The sample holds a few counts of this clone. J is TRBJ1-1 and V is TRBV10-3; D is perhaps TRBD1 (5 bases). Trimming took off 8 bases at V and 1 base at J, with 11 bases between the two ends. The CDR3 sequence is 13 residues long. Germline CDR1 and CDR2: ENHRY and SYGVKD. CDR3 bases: TGTGCCATCTGGGGGGTTGAGAACACTGAAGCTTTCTTT. This sequence encodes CAIWGVENTEAFF.

The chain combines TRBV27 with TRBJ2-7, with D unclear. The germline V gene has CDR1 MNHEY and CDR2 SMNVEV (reference sequence). Trimming cost V 2 bases and J 4 bases, with 9 bases left between them. The CDR3 runs 13 residues. In nucleotides, the CDR3 is TGTGCCAGCAGTTTACTCGGTACTTACGAGCAGTACTTC. As protein: CASSLLGTYEQYF.

The chain couples TRBV27 to TRBJ2-7, with no clear D. The germline V gene has CDR1 MNHEY and CDR2 SMNVEV (reference sequence). There are 15 residues in the CDR3. Between the trimmed V and J ends, which lost 7 bases and 0 bases, there was a span of 16 bases. The CDR3 spells CASTPRRGSSYEQYF. CDR3 DNA: TGTGCCAGCACCCCCCGAAGAGGCAGCTCCTACGAGCAGTACTTC.

The V call is TRBV7-8, the J call TRBJ2-2, with D uncertain. Trimming cost V 1 base and J 7 bases, with 16 bases left between them. Germline assignment: CDR1 SGHVS and CDR2 FQNEAQ. This CDR3 comprises 16 residues. The CDR3 DNA follows: TGTGCCAGCAGCTTAGTGGGTTTAAGTAGAGGCGGGGAGCTGTTTTTT. As protein: CASSLVGLSRGGELFF.

The chain is built from TRBV6-6 and TRBJ2-2; D not resolved. The CDR3 runs to 13 residues. Germline V gives CDR1 MNHNY, CDR2 SVGAGI (reference sequence). V lost 8 bases, J lost 7 bases, and 14 bases lay in between. The CDR3 here is CASARSLGGELFF. The CDR3 bases are TGTGCCAGCGCGCGGTCCTTGGGCGGGGAGCTGTTTTTT.

This clone was seen just once. The rearrangement joins TRBV5-1 to TRBJ2-7; 8 positions agree with TRBD1. The junction had 9 bases not matched to a gene; V was cut back by 6 bases and J by 4 bases. CDR1 is SGHRS and CDR2 is YFSETQ in the germline V gene. The CDR3 has 14 residues. DNA for the CDR3: TGCGCCAGCACCGGACAGGGTCTTCCATACGAGCAGTACTTC. It specifies CASTGQGLPYEQYF.